This TCR beta chain stems from a study of CD8+CD57+ T cells in acquired aplastic anemia. On the study more broadly: Recorded DNA amounts for sorted CD4+ and CD8+ cells had an average of roughly 3.4 ug.

General observations from the study: In CD8+ cells, Simpson's diversity showed no significant difference between patients and controls. It was found that nearly 30 CD8+ CDR3 sequences were shared between patients and controls.

Those patients picked for sequencing had displayed CD8+CD57+ cell expansion on flow cytometry. Each of the patients presented with severe acquired aplastic anemia. This clonotype was seen many times. The target antigen is unknown. CDR1 and CDR2 from the germline V gene are DFQATT and SNEGSKA (reference sequence). J was trimmed by 3 bases and V by 0 bases; bases with no gene match: 12. The CDR3 runs to 17 residues. TCR beta VDJ and CDR3 profiling used genomic DNA as template. MiXCR, applied by TCRdb to the reads, yields one record per CDR3 protein. Seen here are under 350,000 distinct CDR3 sequences, about three fifths observed once, and the top ten hold roughly 1.2%.

The clonotype comes from a human donor with aplastic anemia. The source material was sorted CD4+, CD8+, or CD8+CD57+ T cells (not recorded which) from PBMCs. The chain recombines TRBV20-1 with TRBJ1-2; 8 nucleotides match TRBD1. The CDR3 DNA follows: TGCAGTGCTAGAGATCCCGTGCTTCCGACAGGGGACTATGGCTACACCTTC. Encoded protein: CSARDPVLPTGDYGYTF.